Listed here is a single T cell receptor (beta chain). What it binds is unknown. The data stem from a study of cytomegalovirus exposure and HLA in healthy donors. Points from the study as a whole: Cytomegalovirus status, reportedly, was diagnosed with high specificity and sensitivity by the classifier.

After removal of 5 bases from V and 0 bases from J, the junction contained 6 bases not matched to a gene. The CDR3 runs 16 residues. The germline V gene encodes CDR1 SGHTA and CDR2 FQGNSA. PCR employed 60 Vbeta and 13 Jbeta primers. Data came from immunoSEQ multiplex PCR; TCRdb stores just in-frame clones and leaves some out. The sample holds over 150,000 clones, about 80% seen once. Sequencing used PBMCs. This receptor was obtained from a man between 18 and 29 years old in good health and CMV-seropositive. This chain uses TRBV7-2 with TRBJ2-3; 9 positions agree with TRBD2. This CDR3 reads CASSQTSGTSTDTQYF. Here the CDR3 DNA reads TGTGCCAGCAGCCAGACTAGCGGCACTAGCACAGATACGCAGTATTTT.